This TCR beta chain stems from a study of T cell responses to AZD1222 COVID-19 vaccine. General study findings and limits: AZD1222 recipients seropositive at baseline numbered only five to seven. Mostly white British, mostly female donors; authors suggested clonal diversity may be underestimated.

Assay used: immunoSEQ multiplex PCR; TCRdb lists only in-frame clones, some missing. Among roughly 97,000 clones listed, 80% to 90% were seen once. As for this clone: The target antigen is unknown.

Looked up from germline, CDR1 is LNHDA and CDR2 is SQIVND (reference sequence). This CDR3 is 17 amino acids long. The junction had 9 bases not matched to a gene; V was cut back by 4 bases and J by 1 base. J is TRBJ1-5 and V is TRBV19; 8 nucleotides agree with TRBD1. Sequenced material: peripheral blood, taken on day 0 of AZD1222 vaccination. The TCR comes from an adult in good health. CDR3 in DNA: TGTGCCAGTAGTAGGGAGACAGGGGTAGTGAGCAATCAGCCCCAGCATTTT. This translates into CASSRETGVVSNQPQHF.